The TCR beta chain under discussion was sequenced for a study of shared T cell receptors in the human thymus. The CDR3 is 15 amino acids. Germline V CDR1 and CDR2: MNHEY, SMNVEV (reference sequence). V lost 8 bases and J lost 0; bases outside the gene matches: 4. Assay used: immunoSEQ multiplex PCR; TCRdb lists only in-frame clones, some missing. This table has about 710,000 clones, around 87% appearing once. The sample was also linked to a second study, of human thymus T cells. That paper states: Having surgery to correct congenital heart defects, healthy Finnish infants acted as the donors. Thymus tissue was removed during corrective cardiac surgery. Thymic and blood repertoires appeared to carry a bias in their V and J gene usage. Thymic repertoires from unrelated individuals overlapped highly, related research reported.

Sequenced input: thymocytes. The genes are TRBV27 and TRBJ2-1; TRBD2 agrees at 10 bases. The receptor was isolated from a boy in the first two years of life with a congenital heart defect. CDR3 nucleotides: TGTGCCAGCGATCCTAGCGGGAGCTCCTACAATGAGCAGTTCTTC. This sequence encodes CASDPSGSSYNEQFF.